The 9 T cell receptor beta chains below were found in one sample sequenced in a study of blood T cell repertoires in COVID-19. The method was immunoSEQ multiplex PCR; TCRdb's version includes in-frame clones alone and lacks a portion of them. The repertoire holds over 200,000 clones, 80% to 90% seen once, with 2.3% in the top ten. Material: peripheral blood. The receptor source for this set is a woman between 50 and 59 years old with acute or convalescent COVID-19.

For the CDR3, the DNA is TGTGCCAGCAGCTTAGAGGGGACAGGGGAAGACGAGCAGTACTTC. Its translation is CASSLEGTGEDEQYF. This rearrangement joins TRBV7-9 to TRBJ2-7; the match to TRBD1 covers 10 bases. Unmatched junction bases numbered 5, after V lost 1 base and J lost 5 bases. CDR1 is SEHNR and CDR2 is FQNEAQ in the germline V gene (reference sequence). The CDR3 has 15 residues.

This clone was detected once. The chain uses TRBV11-2 and TRBJ2-1; no clear D. CDR3 length equals 13 residues. V was cut by 5 bases and J by 8 bases, with 13 bases left in between. The germline gives CDR1 SGHAT, CDR2 FQNNGV. CDR3 nucleotides: TGTGCCAGCAGCCGGCGGCAGTACGATGAGCAGTTCTTC. Its translation: CASSRRQYDEQFF.

V is TRBV5-1 and J is TRBJ1-2, with 8 positions matching TRBD1. Germline V gives CDR1 SGHRS, CDR2 YFSETQ. This CDR3 has 16 residues. The J segment lost 0 bases and the V segment lost 1 base, leaving 5 bases of the junction unmatched. The CDR3 DNA follows: TGCGCCAGCAGCTTGCGCCTGGACAGGGCTAACTATGGCTACACCTTC. Translation gives CASSLRLDRANYGYTF. Full variable domain (outside the CDR3, taken from reference TRBV5-1 and TRBJ1-2): KAGVTQTPRYLIKTRGQQVTLSCSPISGHRSVSWYQQTPGQGLQFLFEYFSETQRNKGNFPGRFSGRQFSNSRSEMNVSTLELGDSALYLCASSLRLDRANYGYTFGSGTRLTVV.

This clone has a handful of counts. The chain employs TRBV6-6 and TRBJ1-2, with a weak D call TRBD1 (6 bases). This CDR3 spans 16 amino acids. Germline lookup yields CDR1 MNHNY and CDR2 SVGAGI (reference sequence). Between the trimmed V and J ends, which lost 10 bases and 1 base, there was a span of 22 bases. The CDR3 DNA reads as TGTGCCACACCCACTAACCAGGACAGCTTTAACTATGGCTACACCTTC. It translates to CATPTNQDSFNYGYTF.

The rearrangement joins TRBV4-1 to TRBJ2-1; TRBD1 aligns across 7 bases. The CDR3 length is 20 residues. Germline V gives CDR1 MGHRA, CDR2 YSYEKL. Trimming removed 4 bases from V and 3 bases from J; junction bases left unmatched: 21. The CDR3 DNA sequence: TGCGCCAGCAGCCTCGGCTACCGGGGCTCGGGACAGAGAGACTACAATGAGCAGTTCTTC. As protein: CASSLGYRGSGQRDYNEQFF.

Here the CDR3 DNA reads TGTGCCAGCAGCTCTACTCGGGTTTTTAATTCACCCCTCCACTTT. This translates into CASSSTRVFNSPLHF. The gene calls are TRBV28 and TRBJ1-6; D is uncertain. This CDR3 is built from 15 residues. Germline assignment: CDR1 MDHEN and CDR2 SYDVKM. V lost 6 bases and J lost 6, with 15 bases in between.

The V call is TRBV7-2, the J call TRBJ2-7; D gene uncertain. Germline V gives CDR1 SGHTA, CDR2 FQGNSA. CDR3 length: 13 amino acids. The germline V and J ends were trimmed by 8 bases and 0 bases, with 11 bases remaining between them. CDR3 nucleotide sequence: TGTGCCAGCGCACCCCCTAGCTCCTACGAGCAGTACTTC. As protein: CASAPPSSYEQYF.

This clone was seen only a few times. CDR3 protein: CASSFIGSSYEQYF. CDR3 sequence (DNA): TGTGCCAGCAGTTTTATCGGGAGTAGCTACGAGCAGTACTTC. The chain recombines TRBV27 with TRBJ2-7; D might be TRBD2 (6 bases). CDR1 is MNHEY and CDR2 is SMNVEV in the germline V gene (reference sequence). The CDR3 covers 14 residues. V lost 3 bases, J lost 3 bases, and 12 bases lay in between.

This clone was seen a single time. The chain carries TRBV6-5 and TRBJ2-5, with D maybe TRBD1 (6 bases). CDR3 length equals 13 residues. Germline values: CDR1 MNHEY, CDR2 SVGAGI. V dropped 7 bases and J dropped 5 bases, with 14 bases sitting between them. The CDR3 bases are TGTGCCAGCACCCAGGGGTTAGGTGAGACCCAGTACTTC. It is translated as CASTQGLGETQYF.